One T cell receptor (beta chain) is described in this entry. Its antigen target is currently unknown. No base quality information exists; no much larger clone differs at one position. These data originate in a study of blood T cell repertoires in COVID-19 (dated by TCRdb to the early 2020s). Regarding the complete study: Collaborator samples came from the United States, Italy and Spain and covered acute and convalescent phases of COVID-19. The prospective study material was composed of cDNA or gDNA derived from T cells, B-cell-depleted T cells, or PBMCs. Subjects who had been exposed to COVID-19, were actively infected with it, or had recovered from it provided the deeply sampled blood TCRbeta repertoires that made up the dataset. HLA class I and class II types, where available, came from metadata supplied by the sample provider rather than from assay-based typing. The samples were drawn from two sources: the first 160 participants of the ongoing ImmuneRACE study, and 950 to 1,500 subjects contributed by 6 global collaborators. The sample metadata nearly always contained a de-identified subject ID, COVID-19 status, age in years and sex. A freely available public database, intended as a resource for researchers studying the immune response to SARS-CoV-2, is where the repertoires were released.

Enrolling through a virtual design, the prospective study's participants ranged in age from roughly 18 to 90 years and lived across about two dozen United States geographic areas. In the prospective study, cohorts were assigned on the basis of participant-reported clinical history obtained from a screening survey and a study questionnaire. Recovered participants in ImmuneRACE Cohort 3 were defined by two consecutive negative NP/OP PCR tests, clearance by a healthcare professional, or resolution of symptoms. Mobile phlebotomists in the prospective study collected whole blood, serum and a nasopharyngeal or oropharyngeal swab from every participant. Participants in the prospective study had the option to provide additional blood draws and questionnaires over a roughly two-month period. Blood samples from the prospective study were shipped frozen or at room temperature prior to DNA extraction. The immunoSEQ Assay, a bias-controlled multiplex PCR, was used to amplify TCRbeta CDR3 regions from genomic DNA. The published analysis was carried out like this. The number of nucleated cells in each sample was estimated by amplification of reference gene primers within the assay. To quantify the absolute abundance of each unique TCRbeta CDR3 rearrangement, sequence reads were collapsed and filtered. For each sample, productive Simpson clonality was calculated as the square root of Simpson's diversity index across productive rearrangements. This is the immuneACCESS table as TCRdb keeps it, with only in-frame sequences that have V and J called. A part of the clones is gone; compared with another copy, unresolved V genes explain less than half, and the rest is unexplained. The D gene and trimming were derived from the DNA, and the V and J assignments and clone size from that table. The sample table shows fewer than 350,000 clones, and roughly 88% are seen once. The top ten constitute 1% of the sample.

Broader findings and caveats from the paper: How much clinical and demographic metadata was included differed by source and by participant, and the metadata was provided uncurated.

In the germline V gene, CDR1 corresponds to SGDLS and CDR2 to YYNGEE. For this chain, trimming is 7 bases at the V end and 4 bases at the J end, and the number of junction bases without a gene match is 9. Including cysteine and phenylalanine, the CDR3 has 14 amino acids. Left in the record is the CDR3 DNA by itself, 42 bases read in frame from the first base. The sequence links TRBV9 to TRBJ2-3; 7 bases in the junction line up with TRBD1. The source is a woman aged 25 to 39 who had recovered from COVID-19. The sequenced sample was PBMCs or T cells enriched from blood (not recorded which). The bases are TGTGCCAGCCGCCGAACAGGGGCCTCAGATACGCAGTATTTT. Its amino acids are CASRRTGASDTQYF.